This T cell receptor beta chain was obtained from a study of T-cell reconstitution after alpha-beta-depleted transplantation in children. Study results and caveats: Where alpha-beta T cells came from about two months after transplant was reportedly several hundred expanded graft clones. One year after transplant, T-cell counts and diversity came mostly from newly produced T cells.

This clonotype was observed a handful of times. Its antigen remains unknown. Preparation of the TCRbeta library used unique molecular identifiers. A single record per CDR3 protein comes from TCRdb applying MiXCR to the PCR reads. The table lists about 870,000 distinct CDR3 sequences, about 16% of them singletons, with approximately 5% in the top ten. Germline V gives CDR1 SGHRS, CDR2 YFSETQ. V lost 1 base, J lost 0 bases, and 10 bases lay in between. The CDR3 is 16 amino acids. The V and J genes are TRBV5-1 and TRBJ2-2; a possible D gene is TRBD2 (5 bases). The sequence was obtained from a male patient younger than 18 who had a stem cell transplant for acute lymphoblastic leukemia, so the T cells may come from the graft donor. The specimen was PBMCs, mostly from graft donor cells, collected 360 days after TCRalphabeta/CD19-depleted stem cell transplant. This CDR3 reads CASSLSGVPNTGELFF. DNA for the CDR3: TGCGCCAGCAGCTTGTCCGGGGTACCGAACACCGGGGAGCTGTTTTTT.